The rows below give T cell receptor beta chains drawn from one sample of a study of vaccination effects on CD4 cells after COVID-19. Their specific antigens are unknown. TCRdb's copy holds only in-frame clones and misses some; the assay was immunoSEQ multiplex PCR. The sample lists roughly 41,000 clones; 60% to 80% were seen once. Sequences were derived from CD4+ T cells from PBMCs cultured with HCoV-OC43 spike peptides, sampled before COVID-19 vaccination. The receptors stem from a human donor who received a COVID-19 vaccine. Each CDR3 is given with its conserved first and last residue. The D gene is left open where the match is weak. Size values are once, few and many counts, or a class for expanded clones, and some rows have none.

DNA	CDR3	V	J	size	D
TGTGCCAGCAGCTCGCCGGGACTAGCTTACCATGAGCAGTTCTTC	CASSSPGLAYHEQFF	TRBV5-4	TRBJ2-1	NA	TRBD2
TGTGCCAGTAGTATAGGGGCAGTGAGCAATCAGCCCCAGCATTTT	CASSIGAVSNQPQHF	TRBV19	TRBJ1-5	NA	NA
TGTGCCAGTAGTAACCCGGGGAACACCGGGGAGCTGTTTTTT	CASSNPGNTGELFF	TRBV19	TRBJ2-2	few	NA
TGTGCCACCGGGGGACAGGATACTACTAGGGGTCAAGAGACCCAGTACTTC	CATGGQDTTRGQETQYF	TRBV10-3	TRBJ2-5	NA	TRBD1
TGTGCCAGCAGTGAAACCGGGACTAGCGGGGGATACGAGCAGTACTTC	CASSETGTSGGYEQYF	TRBV6-1	TRBJ2-7	few	TRBD2
TGTGCCATCAGTGAGTGGGACAGGGATGGCTACACCTTC	CAISEWDRDGYTF	TRBV10-3	TRBJ1-2	NA	TRBD1
TGTGCCAGCAGCCTACCATTAGGGCGGGTAGGGCAGTATTTT	CASSLPLGRVGQYF	TRBV3-1/TRBV3-2	TRBJ2-3	once	NA
TGTGCTAGTGGCGGAACGGGACTAGCGGACTACAATGAGCAGTTCTTC	CASGGTGLADYNEQFF	TRBV12-5	TRBJ2-1	NA	TRBD2
TGTGCCAGCAGTATCTCGGGACACTACGAGCAGTACTTC	CASSISGHYEQYF	TRBV2	TRBJ2-7	NA	NA
TGTGCCAGCACGAAGGACAGCCCCACTGAAGCTTTCTTT	CASTKDSPTEAFF	TRBV6-5	TRBJ1-1	NA	NA
TGTGCCAGCAGTAATAGCGGGAAGGGAAAAAGCGAATTCTCCTACGAGCAGTACTTC	CASSNSGKGKSEFSYEQYF	TRBV27	TRBJ2-7	NA	TRBD2
TGCGCCAGCAGTGAAAGGGCCCCGGACACTGAAGCTTTCTTT	CASSERAPDTEAFF	TRBV10-1	TRBJ1-1	NA	NA
TGTGCCAGCAGCTTAGTAGAGGCCCTGAACACTGAAGCTTTCTTT	CASSLVEALNTEAFF	TRBV7-2	TRBJ1-1	NA	NA
TGCAGTGCTAGTAAGGGGGGGCCAGGGGAGACCCAGTACTTC	CSASKGGPGETQYF	TRBV20-1	TRBJ2-5	NA	NA
TGTGCCATCGAGGGGGGGAACTCCTACGAGCAGTACTTC	CAIEGGNSYEQYF	TRBV10-3	TRBJ2-7	NA	NA
TGTGCCAGCAGAGGGACAGAAGAGACCCAGTACTTC	CASRGTEETQYF	TRBV27	TRBJ2-5	few	TRBD1
TGCGCCAGCAGCGGGTCAGGGGGCATCGATTCACCCCTCCACTTT	CASSGSGGIDSPLHF	TRBV10-2	TRBJ1-6	NA	TRBD1
TGTGCCAGCAGCTTGATGAGCCAAGAGACCCAGTACTTC	CASSLMSQETQYF	TRBV5-4	TRBJ2-5	NA	NA
TGTGCCAGCAGCTTAGGACTCTTCTATGGCTACACCTTC	CASSLGLFYGYTF	TRBV11-2	TRBJ1-2	medium-sized	NA
TGTGCCAGTAGTATTCAAGGGAATGGCAATCAGCCCCAGCATTTT	CASSIQGNGNQPQHF	TRBV19	TRBJ1-5	few	NA
TGTGCCAGCAGATATGACGGACAGGCCTATGGCTACACCTTC	CASRYDGQAYGYTF	TRBV2	TRBJ1-2	NA	TRBD1
TGTGCCAGCAACCCACAGGGCGGCAATGAGCAGTTCTTC	CASNPQGGNEQFF	TRBV27	TRBJ2-1	NA	NA
TGTGCCAGCAGTGTTAGTGGTGGGGCCAACGTCCTGACTTTC	CASSVSGGANVLTF	TRBV2	TRBJ2-6	NA	NA
TGTGCCAGCCTAAAAGAATGGGGGGCTGGTTCACCCCTCCACTTT	CASLKEWGAGSPLHF	TRBV6-5	TRBJ1-6	NA	NA
TGTGCCAGCAGTGTTCCCCGGGACAGGAAAACCTATGGCTACACCTTC	CASSVPRDRKTYGYTF	TRBV2	TRBJ1-2	NA	TRBD1
TGTGCCAGCAGTCAGAGTATCCAAGAGACCCAGTACTTC	CASSQSIQETQYF	TRBV12-3/TRBV12-4	TRBJ2-5	few	NA
TGTGCCAGCAGCCCCGGGCATGGACAGGCTGACACTGAAGCTTTCTTT	CASSPGHGQADTEAFF	TRBV25-1	TRBJ1-1	NA	TRBD1